The source of this T cell receptor (beta chain) is a study of identical twins. The germline V gene has CDR1 KGHDR and CDR2 SFDVKD. The CDR3 spans 12 residues. Trimming removed 1 base from V and 5 bases from J, with 3 bases in between. A few counts support this clonotype. Template switching created a universal primer site, and the cDNA included unique molecular identifiers. In TCRdb, the 5' RACE reads were re-called with MiXCR into one record per CDR3 protein. The table shows 240,000 or so distinct CDR3 sequences, with 10% to 15% occurring only once. These same records also appear under a second study, on yellow fever vaccine responses in identical twins. This second report adds: On the reported evidence, twins' vaccine T cell responses seemed partly convergent and partly personalized.

The V gene is TRBV24-1, the J gene TRBJ2-3; no clear D gene. What was sequenced was memory (CD45RO+) T cells sorted from blood. This sequence originates from a woman aged 18-35 years in good health. The CDR3 region has the DNA TGTGCCACCAGTGATTTCGGAGATACGCAGTATTTT. Translating gives CATSDFGDTQYF.